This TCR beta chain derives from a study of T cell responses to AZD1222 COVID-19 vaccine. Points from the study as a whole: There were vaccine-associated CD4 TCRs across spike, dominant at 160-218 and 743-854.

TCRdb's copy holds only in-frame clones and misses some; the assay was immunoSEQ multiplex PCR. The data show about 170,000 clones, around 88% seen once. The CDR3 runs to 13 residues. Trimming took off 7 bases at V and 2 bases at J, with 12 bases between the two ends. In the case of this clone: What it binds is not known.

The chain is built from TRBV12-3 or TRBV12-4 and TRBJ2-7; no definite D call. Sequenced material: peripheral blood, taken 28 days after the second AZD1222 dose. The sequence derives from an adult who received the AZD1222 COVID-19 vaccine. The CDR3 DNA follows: TGTGCCAGCACGCTGACAACCGCCTACGAGCAGTACTTC. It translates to CASTLTTAYEQYF.